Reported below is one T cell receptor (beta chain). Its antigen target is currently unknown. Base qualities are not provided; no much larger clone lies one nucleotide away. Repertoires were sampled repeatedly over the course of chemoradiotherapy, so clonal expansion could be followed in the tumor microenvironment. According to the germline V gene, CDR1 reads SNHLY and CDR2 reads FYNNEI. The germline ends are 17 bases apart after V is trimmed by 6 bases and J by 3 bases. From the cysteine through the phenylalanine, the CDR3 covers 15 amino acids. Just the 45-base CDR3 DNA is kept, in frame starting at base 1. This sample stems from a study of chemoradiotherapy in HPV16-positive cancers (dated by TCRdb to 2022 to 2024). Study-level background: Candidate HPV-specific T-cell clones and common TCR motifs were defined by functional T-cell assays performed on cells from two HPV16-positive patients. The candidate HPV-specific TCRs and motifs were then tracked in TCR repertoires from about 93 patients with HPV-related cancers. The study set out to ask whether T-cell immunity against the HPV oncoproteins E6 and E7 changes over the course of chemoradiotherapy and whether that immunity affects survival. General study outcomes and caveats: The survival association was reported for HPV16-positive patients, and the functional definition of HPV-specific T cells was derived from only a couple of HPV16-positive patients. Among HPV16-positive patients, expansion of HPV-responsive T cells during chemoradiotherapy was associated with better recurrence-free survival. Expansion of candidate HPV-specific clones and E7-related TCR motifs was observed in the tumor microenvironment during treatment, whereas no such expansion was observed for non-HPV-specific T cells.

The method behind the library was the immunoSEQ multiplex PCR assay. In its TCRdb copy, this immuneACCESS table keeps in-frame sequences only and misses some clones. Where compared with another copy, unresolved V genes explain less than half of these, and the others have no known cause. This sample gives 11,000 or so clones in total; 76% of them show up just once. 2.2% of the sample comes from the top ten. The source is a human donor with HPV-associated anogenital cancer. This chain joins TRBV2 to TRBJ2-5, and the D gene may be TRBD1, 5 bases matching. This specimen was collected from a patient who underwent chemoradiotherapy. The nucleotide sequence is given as TGTGCCAGCAGACCGCCCGGACAACCAAAAGAGACCCAGTACTTC. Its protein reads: CASRPPGQPKETQYF.